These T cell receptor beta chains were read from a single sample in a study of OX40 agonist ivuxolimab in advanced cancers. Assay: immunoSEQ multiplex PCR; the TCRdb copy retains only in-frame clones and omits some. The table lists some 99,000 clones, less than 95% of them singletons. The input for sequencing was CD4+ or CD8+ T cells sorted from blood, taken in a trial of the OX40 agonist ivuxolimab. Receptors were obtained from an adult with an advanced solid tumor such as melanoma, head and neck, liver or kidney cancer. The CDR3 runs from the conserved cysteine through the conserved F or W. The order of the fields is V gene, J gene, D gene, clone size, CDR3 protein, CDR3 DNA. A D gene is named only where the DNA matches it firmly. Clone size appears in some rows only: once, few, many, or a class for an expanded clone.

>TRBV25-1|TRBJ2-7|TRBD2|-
CASSGSPPGGSYEQYF
TGTGCCAGCAGCGGGAGCCCTCCGGGGGGGTCCTACGAGCAGTACTTC
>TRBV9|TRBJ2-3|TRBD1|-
CASSAHRGSTDTQYF
TGTGCCAGCAGCGCCCACAGGGGAAGCACAGATACGCAGTATTTT
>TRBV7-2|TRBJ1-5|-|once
CASSLWRDQPQHF
TGTGCCAGCAGCTTATGGCGGGATCAGCCCCAGCATTTT
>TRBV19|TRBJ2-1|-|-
CASSIKRTVHGEQFF
TGTGCCAGTAGTATAAAAAGGACAGTCCACGGGGAGCAGTTCTTC
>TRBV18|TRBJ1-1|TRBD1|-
CASSPLGTVNTEAFF
TGTGCCAGCTCACCCCTCGGGACAGTGAACACTGAAGCTTTCTTT
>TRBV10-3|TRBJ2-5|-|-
CAISGQVEQETQYF
TGTGCCATCAGTGGGCAGGTAGAACAAGAGACCCAGTACTTC
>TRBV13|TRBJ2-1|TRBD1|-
CASSSRDSSYNEQFF
TGTGCCAGCAGCTCCCGGGACAGTTCCTACAATGAGCAGTTCTTC
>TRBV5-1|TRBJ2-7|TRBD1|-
CASSPLTGGHEQYF
TGCGCCAGCAGCCCCCTGACAGGGGGCCACGAGCAGTACTTC
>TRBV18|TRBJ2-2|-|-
CASSPSRTANTGELFF
TGTGCCAGCTCACCAAGTCGGACAGCGAACACCGGGGAGCTGTTTTTT
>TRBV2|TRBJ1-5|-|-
CASNERRNQPQHF
TGTGCCAGCAATGAAAGGAGGAATCAGCCCCAGCATTTT
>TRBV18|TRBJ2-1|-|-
CASSQGNEQFF
TGTGCCAGCTCACAGGGAAATGAGCAGTTCTTC
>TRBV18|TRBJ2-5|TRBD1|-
CASRQGASETQYF
TGTGCCAGCCGACAGGGGGCCTCGGAGACCCAGTACTTC
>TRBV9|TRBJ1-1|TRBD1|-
CASSRVSGGPIF
TGTGCCAGCAGTAGGGTTTCAGGGGGCCCGATTTTT
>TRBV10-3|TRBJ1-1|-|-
CAIRDLLGNTEAFF
TGTGCCATCAGGGACCTCCTGGGGAACACTGAAGCTTTCTTT
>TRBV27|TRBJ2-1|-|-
CASSSIPDGYSYNEQFF
TGTGCCAGCAGTTCAATACCGGACGGCTACTCCTACAATGAGCAGTTCTTC
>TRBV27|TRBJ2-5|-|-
CASRRAGQAVETQYF
TGTGCCAGCAGGCGGGCAGGGCAGGCGGTGGAGACCCAGTACTTC